This T cell receptor beta chain is drawn from a study of chemoradiotherapy in HPV16-positive cancers. Study conclusions and caveats: Candidate HPV-specific clones and E7-related TCR motifs grew in tumor during treatment.

Measured with immunoSEQ multiplex PCR; TCRdb has only the in-frame clones, and not every one. The repertoire holds approximately 13,000 clones, with 60% to 75% as singletons. Concerning this clone itself: Its antigen is unidentified.

This sample was taken from a patient who underwent chemoradiotherapy. This clonotype was sampled from a human donor with HPV-associated anogenital cancer.

Here the CDR3 DNA reads TGCGCCAGCAGCCAAAGAGGTTTCCTAGATTCACCCCTCCACTTT. Translation: CASSQRGFLDSPLHF. V usage is TRBV4-1 and J usage is TRBJ1-6; D is unresolved. V was cut by 2 bases and J by 8 bases, with 13 bases left in between. The CDR3 is made up of 15 amino acids. Germline V lookup: CDR1 MGHRA, CDR2 YSYEKL.